These 27 T cell receptor beta chains were all obtained from the same sample, sequenced in a study of human T cells and chemical hapten exposure. TCRdb itself ran the RACE reads through MiXCR, one entry per CDR3 protein. The sample lists about 380,000 distinct CDR3 sequences; 4.5% to 6% were seen once. Time point indicated: pre-sensitization, week 0. Treatment here: therapeutic diphenylcyclopropenone sensitization with weekly scalp DPC. The sequencing here drew on whole blood, taken in connection with sensitization to the hapten diphenylcyclopropenone (DPC). The receptor source for this set is a woman aged 45-65 years with alopecia areata. Some clones in this sample may be carry-over from other donors' samples.

This clonotype has only a few counts. J is TRBJ1-2 and V is TRBV27; no clear D gene. Between the trimmed V and J ends, which lost 7 bases and 1 base, there was a span of 16 bases. CDR3 length equals 15 residues. Germline loops: CDR1 MNHEY, CDR2 SMNVEV (reference sequence). In DNA form, the CDR3 reads TGTGCCAGCAAACGGGATCGGGATATTAACTATGGCTACACCTTC. Its translation is CASKRDRDINYGYTF.

The V and J genes are TRBV6-2 or TRBV6-3 and TRBJ1-4; no firm D call. Germline V gene data show CDR1 as MNHEY and CDR2 as SVGEGT. CDR3 length: 11 amino acids. V was cut by 6 bases and J by 8 bases, with 7 bases left in between. In DNA form, the CDR3 reads TGTGCCAGCAGCACTCGAGAAAAACTGTTTTTT. It codes for CASSTREKLFF.

The rearrangement links TRBV29-1 to TRBJ1-1, with 7 positions matching TRBD1. The V segment lost 5 bases and the J segment 4 bases; nucleotides outside the gene matches: 7. This CDR3 contains 13 residues. Germline V gives CDR1 SQVTM, CDR2 ANQGSEA. The CDR3 DNA sequence: TGCAGCGTTCCAGGGGGAGGAGGCACTGAAGCTTTCTTT. Translation: CSVPGGGGTEAFF.

Ten or more counts support this clonotype. V and J are TRBV28 and TRBJ2-1; 9 nucleotides match TRBD1. The CDR3 length is 15 residues. With V trimmed by 6 bases and J by 4 bases, 7 bases remained unmatched. Germline V gene sequence: CDR1 MDHEN, CDR2 SYDVKM. The CDR3 reads CASRVTGGKYNEQFF. CDR3 in DNA: TGTGCCAGCAGGGTTACAGGGGGCAAATACAATGAGCAGTTCTTC. Combining the CDR3 with reference TRBV28 and TRBJ2-1 gives the whole variable domain DVKVTQSSRYLVKRTGEKVFLECVQDMDHENMFWYRQDPGLGLRLIYFSYDVKMKEKGDIPEGYSVSREKKERFSLILESASTNQTSMYLCASRVTGGKYNEQFFGPGTRLTVL.

This clonotype was counted between two and nine times. V is TRBV6-6 and J is TRBJ2-3; TRBD2 might be the D (5 bases). Per the germline V gene, CDR1 is MNHNY and CDR2 is SVGAGI (reference sequence). Trimming shortened V by 2 bases and J by 2 bases, and 14 bases separated the two germline ends. The CDR3 is 16 residues long. As DNA, the CDR3 is TGTGCCAGCAGTTACATGAGCCGGGGTCTCACAGATACGCAGTATTTT. Protein: CASSYMSRGLTDTQYF.

This clonotype was observed many times. The CDR3 here is CSARGGLAGRSSYNEQFF. The CDR3 DNA reads as TGCAGTGCTAGAGGGGGACTAGCGGGCAGGAGCTCCTACAATGAGCAGTTCTTC. This chain connects TRBV20-1 to TRBJ2-1; 12 bases are a match to TRBD2. Losses at the gene ends were 1 base for V and 0 bases for J; bases not matched to a gene: 7. CDR3 length equals 18 residues. Germline values: CDR1 DFQATT, CDR2 SNEGSKA (reference sequence).

The chain is built from TRBV20-1 and TRBJ1-5; TRBD1 matches at 9 bases. The V and J ends lost 5 bases and 0 bases, in that order; junction bases with no gene match: 17. Germline assignment: CDR1 DFQATT and CDR2 SNEGSKA (reference sequence). The CDR3 runs 19 residues. CDR3 region: CSAREPWTGAMNSNQPQHF. The CDR3 DNA follows: TGCAGTGCTCGGGAACCCTGGACAGGGGCCATGAATAGCAATCAGCCCCAGCATTTT.

In this sample, this clonotype turned up a few times. CDR3 coding DNA: TGCACCAGCAGCCAAGTGCGGTACGATAGCAATCAGCCCCAGCATTTT. Residues: CTSSQVRYDSNQPQHF. The chain carries TRBV1 and TRBJ1-5. TRBV1 is designated a pseudogene. The CDR3 is 16 amino acids.

This clonotype showed up just a few times. The V call is TRBV29-1, the J call TRBJ2-2; no clear D gene. The germline gives CDR1 SQVTM, CDR2 ANQGSEA. The CDR3 extends over 15 amino acids. V shed 6 bases and J shed 2 bases, with 16 bases lying between them. The CDR3 bases are TGCAGCGTATGCCCGTCCGGTCCCAACACCGGGGAGCTGTTTTTT. Translation: CSVCPSGPNTGELFF.

As to this clonotype: A read error may explain this, as a much larger clone is one base away. This rearrangement joins TRBV3-1 to TRBJ1-2; perhaps TRBD1 as D (6 bases). Germline V CDR1 and CDR2: LGHDT, YNNKEL (reference sequence). The CDR3 length is 15 residues. In nucleotides, the CDR3 is TGTGCCAGCAGGGAATGGACAGATTCAAACTATCGCTACACCTTC. This sequence encodes CASREWTDSNYRYTF.

This clonotype was found many times. V and J are TRBV12-3 or TRBV12-4 and TRBJ2-7; D uncertain. The ends were cut back, 5 bases at V and 6 bases at J, with 11 bases in the middle. The CDR3 extends over 12 amino acids. CDR3 region: CASSPGVGEQYF. CDR3 DNA sequence: TGTGCCAGCAGTCCAGGAGTGGGCGAGCAGTACTTC.

This clonotype was seen a few times. The rearrangement uses TRBV2 and TRBJ1-1; weak D call: TRBD1 (5 bases). The CDR3 sequence is 13 residues long. CDR1 and CDR2 from the germline V gene are SNHLY and FYNNEI. The V end lost 8 bases, the J end lost 4 bases, and 14 bases lay between the germline ends. CDR3 nucleotides: TGTGCCAGCGGAGGGGTAGGGCCCACTGAAGCTTTCTTT. Its translation: CASGGVGPTEAFF.

This clonotype was detected ten times or more. The rearrangement joins TRBV12-3 or TRBV12-4 to TRBJ2-1; the match to TRBD2 covers 15 bases. This CDR3 region has 15 residues. After removal of 5 bases from V and 8 bases from J, the junction contained 4 bases not matched to a gene. The CDR3 loop is CASSTRTSGRDEQFF. For the CDR3, the DNA is TGTGCCAGCAGTACCCGGACTAGCGGGAGGGATGAGCAGTTCTTC.

This clonotype was recorded at least ten times. The CDR3 DNA follows: TGTGCTAGTGGTAAGGGACAGACTAACTATGGCTACACCTTC. As protein: CASGKGQTNYGYTF. V usage is TRBV12-5 and J usage is TRBJ1-2; 7 nucleotides agree with TRBD1. Germline V gene data show CDR1 as LGHNT and CDR2 as FRNRAP. Losses at the gene ends were 5 bases for V and 0 bases for J; bases not matched to a gene: 3. This CDR3 spans 14 amino acids.

In DNA, the CDR3 is TGTGCCAGCAGCTCACTAGCGGGGGGGATAAGAGGCACAGATACGCAGTATTTT. Its translation: CASSSLAGGIRGTDTQYF. V is TRBV7-3 and J is TRBJ2-3; 13 bases line up with TRBD2. CDR1 SGHTA and CDR2 FQGTGA come from the germline V gene. The CDR3 extends over 18 amino acids. Trimming at V came to 4 bases and at J to 1 base, leaving 8 bases not matched to a gene.

This clonotype was picked up many times. DNA of the CDR3: TGTGCCAGCAGCTTAGAAGGCCTGCGGAACACTGAAGCTTTCTTT. Translation gives CASSLEGLRNTEAFF. V usage is TRBV11-2 and J usage is TRBJ1-1, with D unclear. Per germline, CDR1 SGHAT and CDR2 FQNNGV. This CDR3 is built from 15 residues. With 0 bases removed from V and 1 base from J, the gap between germline ends came to 9 bases.

This clonotype was found many times. The rearrangement uses TRBV7-6 and TRBJ1-4; a weak D match, TRBD1 (5 bases). This CDR3 is 17 amino acids long. V was clipped by 5 bases and J by 8 bases, with 24 bases between them. Germline V CDR1 and CDR2: SGHVS, FNYEAQ. The CDR3 DNA follows: TGTGCCAGCAGCCGAAGTCCGGACAACCTCTTGGGGGAAAAACTGTTTTTT. Amino acid sequence: CASSRSPDNLLGEKLFF.

This clonotype occurred a few times. Relative to the germline gene, one junction end is altered; a read error may explain this. V is TRBV15 and J is TRBJ2-3, with unresolved D. The germline V gene has CDR1 LNHNV and CDR2 YYDKDF (reference sequence). The CDR3 totals 13 residues. The CDR3, as DNA: TGTGCCACCAGCAGAGAAATAACCCCCCAGCTGGATTTT. Translated: CATSREITPQLDF.

This clonotype was counted at least ten times. The genes are TRBV5-4 and TRBJ2-2; D is uncertain. This CDR3 contains 13 residues. Deletions cut 2 bases from V and 6 bases from J, with 8 bases between. Germline CDR1 is SGHNT and CDR2 is YYREEE (reference sequence). CDR3 bases: TGTGCCAGCAGCTTTCCCCTAGCCGGGGAGCTGTTTTTT. It is translated as CASSFPLAGELFF.

In this sample, this clonotype turned up many times. The chain is built from TRBV11-2 and TRBJ1-6; D is undetermined. In germline, CDR1 is SGHAT, CDR2 FQNNGV. The V end was cut by 5 bases, the J end by 10 bases, with 12 bases between. CDR3 size: 13 residues. For the CDR3, the DNA is TGTGCCAGCAGCCAGGTCCTTAGCTCACCCCTCCACTTT. This translates into CASSQVLSSPLHF.

Concerning this clonotype: A much larger clone differs from this one at a single base, so this may be a read error. The chain combines TRBV14 with TRBJ2-3, with TRBD2 identical over 10 bases. Losses at the gene ends were 2 bases for V and 5 bases for J; bases not matched to a gene: 10. The CDR3 runs to 17 residues. CDR1 is SGHDN, CDR2 FVKESK, per germline. The CDR3 nucleotides read TGTGCCAGCAGCCAATTACTAGCGGGGTATCGGGGAGATACGCAGTATTTT. The encoded protein is CASSQLLAGYRGDTQYF.

Many counts were recorded for this clonotype. Written as DNA, the CDR3 is TGTGCCAGCAGCCTCAAGACGAGGGGCTATGGCTACACCTTC. This gives the protein CASSLKTRGYGYTF. The chain carries TRBV5-5 and TRBJ1-2; TRBD1 might be the D (5 bases). The germline V gene encodes CDR1 SGHKS and CDR2 YYEKEE (reference sequence). V dropped 4 bases and J dropped 4 bases, with 14 bases sitting between them. The CDR3 runs to 14 residues.

This clonotype was counted at least ten times. The CDR3 spells CASSSGQAALLNTEAFF. CDR3 DNA sequence: TGTGCCAGCAGCTCCGGACAGGCAGCTTTATTGAACACTGAAGCTTTCTTT. V gene TRBV7-9 combines with J gene TRBJ1-1; 7 bases fit TRBD1. The trim removed 4 bases at V and 0 bases at J, leaving 11 bases unmatched. CDR3 length equals 17 residues. In germline, CDR1 is SEHNR, CDR2 FQNEAQ (reference sequence).

This clonotype was recorded a few times. The chain recombines TRBV11-3 with TRBJ2-3; 12 nucleotides align to TRBD1. V lost 4 bases to trimming and J lost 5 bases; unmatched junction nucleotides: 7. The CDR3 spans 16 residues. In germline, CDR1 is SGHNT, CDR2 YENEEA. As DNA, the CDR3 is TGTGCCAGCAGCTCCGGGACAGGGGGCTGGGAAGATACGCAGTATTTT. Translated: CASSSGTGGWEDTQYF.

This sequence joins TRBV9 and TRBJ2-1, with TRBD2 as a possible D gene (5 bases). In germline, CDR1 is SGDLS, CDR2 YYNGEE. The CDR3 consists of 13 residues. V was trimmed by 5 bases and J by 4 bases, leaving 10 bases between them. The CDR3 here is CASSSANYNEQFF. The CDR3 nucleotides are TGTGCCAGCAGTAGCGCGAATTACAATGAGCAGTTCTTC.

The chain employs TRBV7-9 and TRBJ1-4; D gene uncertain. This CDR3 spans 13 amino acids. In germline, CDR1 is SEHNR, CDR2 FQNEAQ (reference sequence). The V gene lost 5 bases and the J gene lost 8 bases, with 12 bases spanning the gap. DNA of the CDR3: TGTGCCAGCAGCAGTGGTGGGAAGGAAAAACTGTTTTTT. This codes for CASSSGGKEKLFF.

V gene TRBV5-6 combines with J gene TRBJ2-1, with D perhaps assigned TRBD1 or TRBD2 (5 bases each). The CDR3 has 17 residues. Trimming stripped 0 bases from V and 2 bases from J, with 15 bases between. From germline, CDR1 is SGHDT and CDR2 YYEEEE. CDR3 DNA sequence: TGTGCCAGCAGCTTGGAATCGGGACGGAGAACCTACAATGAGCAGTTCTTC. This translates into CASSLESGRRTYNEQFF.